What follows describes a single T cell receptor (beta chain). These data are taken from a study of monozygotic twins with inflammatory bowel disease. Each CDR3 protein gets one entry in TCRdb, which reprocessed the 5' RACE reads and gives no DNA. In total, the table holds about 380,000 distinct CDR3 sequences. The CDR3 runs to 15 residues. CDR1 and CDR2 from the germline V gene are SGHRS and YFSETQ. This clonotype originated in a human donor with ulcerative colitis or Crohn's disease, or a healthy co-twin of an affected twin (not recorded which). V is TRBV5-1 and J is TRBJ2-5; the TCRdb call, TRBD1, lacks DNA for checking. The sequencing sample was made of blood. The CDR3 protein is CASSRTGEPQETQYF.